These 7 T cell receptor beta chains share one sample of origin, sequenced in a study of blood T cells in healthy people across ages (dated by TCRdb to between 2015 and 2017). Receptors were amplified or captured by 5' RACE. Sequenced using an Illumina HiSeq 2500. A second 7 to 11 cycle PCR used a sample-barcoded 5' primer and a J-beta primer mix. TCRdb ran its own pipeline on the public reads, namely fastp trimming at Q25 and MiXCR clone calling, and kept in-frame beta chains. Entries are consolidated by CDR3 protein sequence, retaining the most common genes and DNA. For this sample there are roughly 700,000 distinct CDR3 sequences; less than 40% appear just once. The ten top clones hold approximately 15% of the sample. The sample consisted of blood. The receptors shown here come from a woman aged 80 or over in good health. Donor details come from another sample of the same person, matched by shared clones.

Turning to this clonotype: A read error is possible here, since a much larger clone lies one base away. The rearrangement joins TRBV5-1 to TRBJ1-4; 7 nucleotides line up with TRBD1. Germline CDR1 and CDR2: SGHRS and YFSETQ. The CDR3 is made up of 15 amino acids. The CDR3 is CAGSLEQGPSEKLFF. CDR3 bases: TGCGCCGGCAGCTTGGAACAGGGGCCTTCCGAAAAACTGTTTTTT.

CDR3: CASSQKQGRVNYGYTF. The DNA for the CDR3 is TGTGCCAGCAGCCAAAAGCAGGGACGAGTTAACTATGGCTACACCTTC. V gene TRBV4-2 combines with J gene TRBJ1-2, with D perhaps TRBD1 (5 bases). This CDR3 region has 16 residues. The V end was cut by 2 bases, the J end by 1 base, with 14 bases between. The germline V gene encodes CDR1 LGHNA and CDR2 YNFKEQ.

This clonotype was recorded many times. J is TRBJ2-3 and V is TRBV7-8; D remains unclear. V was clipped by 1 base and J by 1 base, with 15 bases between them. Germline CDR1 and CDR2: SGHVS and FQNEAQ. CDR3 length equals 17 residues. In nucleotides, the CDR3 is TGTGCCAGCAGCTTAGATTTAAGATTTGCGGGCACAGATACGCAGTATTTT. Translation: CASSLDLRFAGTDTQYF.

As for this clonotype: A much larger clone differs from this one at a single base, so this may be a read error. J is TRBJ2-1 and V is TRBV28; D possibly corresponds to TRBD2 (6 bases). This CDR3 contains 14 residues. With 9 bases removed from V and 4 bases from J, the gap between germline ends came to 16 bases. The germline CDR1 and CDR2 sequences are MDHEN and SYDVKM. Written as DNA, the CDR3 is TGTGCCAGTCTCGGGGATAGCGGATACAATGAGCAGTTCTTC. Translating it yields CASLGDSGYNEQFF. Full variable domain (rest looked up from reference TRBV28 and TRBJ2-1): DVKVTQSSRYLVKRTGEKVFLECVQDMDHENMFWYRQDPGLGLRLIYFSYDVKMKEKGDIPEGYSVSREKKERFSLILESASTNQTSMYLCASLGDSGYNEQFFGPGTRLTVL.

The gene calls are TRBV30 and TRBJ1-5; no clear D. Between the trimmed V and J ends, which lost 1 base and 0 bases, there was a span of 16 bases. The CDR3 covers 17 residues. The germline V gene has CDR1 GTSNPN and CDR2 SVGIG (reference sequence). The CDR3 DNA reads TGTGCCTGGAGTGCACCGGCAGCGGGGAATAGCAATCAGCCCCAGCATTTT. It translates to CAWSAPAAGNSNQPQHF.

This rearrangement joins TRBV28 to TRBJ2-5, with no clear D. The CDR3 has 12 residues. CDR1 is MDHEN, CDR2 SYDVKM, per germline. V dropped 4 bases and J dropped 11 bases, with 14 bases sitting between them. The CDR3 DNA follows: TGTGCCAGCAGTTCAACTTCCAGGCCGCAGTACTTC. Encoded protein: CASSSTSRPQYF.

This clonotype was seen at least ten times. The chain carries TRBV27 and TRBJ2-1; 10 nucleotides line up with TRBD2. Looked up from germline, CDR1 is MNHEY and CDR2 is SMNVEV (reference sequence). Losses at the gene ends were 9 bases for V and 3 bases for J; bases not matched to a gene: 11. The CDR3 has 16 amino acids. CDR3 protein: CASNFRASGSYNEQFF. The CDR3 DNA reads as TGTGCCAGTAATTTCCGGGCTAGCGGGAGCTACAATGAGCAGTTCTTC.